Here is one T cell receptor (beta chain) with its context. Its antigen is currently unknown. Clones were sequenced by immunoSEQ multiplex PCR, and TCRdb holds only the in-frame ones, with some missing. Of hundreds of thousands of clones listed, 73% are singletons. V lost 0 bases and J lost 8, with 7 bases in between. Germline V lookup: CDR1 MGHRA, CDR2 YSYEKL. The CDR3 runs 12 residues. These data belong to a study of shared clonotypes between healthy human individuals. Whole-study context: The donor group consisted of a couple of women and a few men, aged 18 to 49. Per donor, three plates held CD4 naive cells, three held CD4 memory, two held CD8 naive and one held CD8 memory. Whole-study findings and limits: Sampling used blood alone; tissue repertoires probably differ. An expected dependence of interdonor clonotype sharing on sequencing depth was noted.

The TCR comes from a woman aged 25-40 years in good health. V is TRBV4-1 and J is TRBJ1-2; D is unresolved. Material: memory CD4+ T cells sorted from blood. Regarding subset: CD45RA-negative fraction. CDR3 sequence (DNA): TGCGCCAGCAGCCAAGACCTAGGAGGCTACACCTTC. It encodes CASSQDLGGYTF.